These 11 T cell receptor beta chains were all obtained from the same sample, sequenced in a study of T cells in localized non-small cell lung cancer. Using immunoSEQ multiplex PCR, the repertoire was profiled, and TCRdb retains in-frame clones only, with some absent. The data show around 30,000 clones, around 80% seen once. Sequenced here: peripheral blood, sampled before any cancer treatment. The receptors come from a male donor at least 60 years old with stage II squamous cell lung carcinoma.

The J gene is TRBJ1-1, the V gene TRBV7-6; maybe TRBD1 (6 bases). Looked up from germline, CDR1 is SGHVS and CDR2 is FNYEAQ. CDR3 length: 15 amino acids. Trimming left V 3 bases short and J 3 bases short, with 14 bases between. Here the CDR3 DNA reads TGTGCCAGCAGCTTGTTGGGGGGCGCGGACACTGAAGCTTTCTTT. It yields the protein CASSLLGGADTEAFF.

This rearrangement joins TRBV6-6 to TRBJ1-6; D is ambiguous. The CDR3 is made up of 14 amino acids. Germline V lookup: CDR1 MNHNY, CDR2 SVGAGI (reference sequence). Between the trimmed V and J ends, which lost 2 bases and 10 bases, there was a span of 12 bases. The CDR3 DNA is TGTGCCAGCAGTTACAGCCCCGCCGGGTCACCCCTCCACTTT. Its protein is CASSYSPAGSPLHF.

V and J are TRBV10-2 and TRBJ2-7; D may be TRBD1 or TRBD2 (6 bases each). V was trimmed by 11 bases and J by 7 bases, leaving 27 bases between them. Germline-derived CDR1 and CDR2 are WSHSY and SAAADI. This CDR3 has 15 amino acids. CDR3 nucleotides: TGCGCCGCACCCCCATTGGGGGCAGGCGCGGGGGAGCAGTACTTC. It is translated as CAAPPLGAGAGEQYF.

The rearrangement joins TRBV4-1 to TRBJ2-3; D not certain. Germline V gene lookup returns CDR1 MGHRA and CDR2 YSYEKL. The CDR3 extends over 16 amino acids. With 0 bases removed from V and 2 bases from J, the gap between germline ends came to 12 bases. The CDR3 coding sequence is TGCGCCAGCAGCCAAGACCGGAGTAGTGACACAGATACGCAGTATTTT. Amino acids: CASSQDRSSDTDTQYF.

V usage is TRBV28 and J usage is TRBJ1-5; D possibly corresponds to TRBD1 (5 bases). CDR1 MDHEN and CDR2 SYDVKM come from the germline V gene. V was trimmed by 2 bases and J by 3 bases, leaving 11 bases between them. CDR3 length equals 15 residues. The CDR3 protein is CASSLEGENNQPQHF. Written as DNA, the CDR3 is TGTGCCAGCAGTTTAGAAGGGGAGAACAATCAGCCCCAGCATTTT.

The sample holds a few counts of this clone. V usage is TRBV7-2 and J usage is TRBJ2-1; 7 bases fit TRBD2. This CDR3 region has 16 residues. CDR1 and CDR2 (germline): SGHTA, FQGNSA. The V gene end was trimmed by 1 base and the J gene end by 8 bases; junction bases not matched to a gene: 11. CDR3 protein: CASSLGGAGLKDEQFF. CDR3 in DNA: TGTGCCAGCAGCTTAGGGGGAGCGGGGCTCAAAGATGAGCAGTTCTTC.

The chain links TRBV29-1 to TRBJ1-4, with D possibly being TRBD1 (5 bases). Germline assignment: CDR1 SQVTM and CDR2 ANQGSEA. The CDR3 is made up of 13 amino acids. Trimming took 5 bases from V and 3 from J, leaving 10 bases between them. DNA for the CDR3: TGCAGCGTTACCCGGGACGCTAATGAAAAACTGTTTTTT. It is translated as CSVTRDANEKLFF.

This clone was seen a few times. The rearrangement links TRBV6-5 to TRBJ1-4; TRBD1 is a possible D gene (5 bases). Germline V lookup: CDR1 MNHEY, CDR2 SVGAGI. V was trimmed by 3 bases and J by 2 bases, leaving 10 bases between them. There are 15 residues in the CDR3. CDR3 coding DNA: TGTGCCAGCAGTTATACGGGGGAGACTAATGAAAAACTGTTTTTT. It codes for CASSYTGETNEKLFF.

This chain links TRBV2 with TRBJ2-5; 10 nucleotides align to TRBD2. This CDR3 has 16 residues. The ends lost 2 bases at V and 5 bases at J; junction bases unmatched: 8. CDR1 and CDR2 from the germline V gene are SNHLY and FYNNEI. CDR3 amino acids: CASSERLAGVGETQYF. CDR3 sequence (DNA): TGTGCCAGCAGTGAAAGGCTAGCGGGAGTCGGGGAGACCCAGTACTTC.

The chain couples TRBV5-5 to TRBJ2-3; the D is unclear. The CDR3 spans 14 residues. The germline gives CDR1 SGHKS, CDR2 YYEKEE (reference sequence). Trimming cost V 2 bases and J 2 bases, with 9 bases left between them. Here the CDR3 DNA reads TGTGCCAGCAGCTTACCTATACCCACAGATACGCAGTATTTT. This sequence encodes CASSLPIPTDTQYF.

This rearrangement joins TRBV2 to TRBJ2-5; TRBD1 aligns across 7 bases. Germline V gene data show CDR1 as SNHLY and CDR2 as FYNNEI. The trim removed 6 bases at V and 5 bases at J, leaving 9 bases unmatched. This CDR3 has 14 residues. The CDR3 DNA follows: TGTGCCAGCAGAGTAACAGGGGTTCTGGAGACCCAGTACTTC. Its protein product is CASRVTGVLETQYF.